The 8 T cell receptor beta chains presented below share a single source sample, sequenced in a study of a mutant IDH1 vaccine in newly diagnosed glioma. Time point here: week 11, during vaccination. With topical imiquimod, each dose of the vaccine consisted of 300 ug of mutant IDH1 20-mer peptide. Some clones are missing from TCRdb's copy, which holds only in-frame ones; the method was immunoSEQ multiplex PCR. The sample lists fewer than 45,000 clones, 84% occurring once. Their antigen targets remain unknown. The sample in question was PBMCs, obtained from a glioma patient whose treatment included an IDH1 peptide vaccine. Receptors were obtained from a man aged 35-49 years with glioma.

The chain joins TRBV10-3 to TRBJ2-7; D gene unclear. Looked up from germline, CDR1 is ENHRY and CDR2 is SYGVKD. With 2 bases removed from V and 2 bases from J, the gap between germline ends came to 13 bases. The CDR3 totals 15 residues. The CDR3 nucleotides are TGTGCCATCAGTGAGGTCTTTTTCGGCACCTACGAGCAGTACTTC. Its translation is CAISEVFFGTYEQYF.

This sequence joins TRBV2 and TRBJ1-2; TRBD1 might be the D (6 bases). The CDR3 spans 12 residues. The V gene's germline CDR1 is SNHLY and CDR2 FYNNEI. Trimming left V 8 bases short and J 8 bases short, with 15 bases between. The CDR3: CASVSGRGGYTF. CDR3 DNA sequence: TGTGCCAGCGTCTCAGGCAGGGGAGGCTACACCTTC.

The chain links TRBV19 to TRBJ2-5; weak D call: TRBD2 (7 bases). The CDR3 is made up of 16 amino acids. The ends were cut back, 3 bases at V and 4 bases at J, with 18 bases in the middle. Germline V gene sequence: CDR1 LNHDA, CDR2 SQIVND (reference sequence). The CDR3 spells CASSMGGGWQGETQYF. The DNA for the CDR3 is TGTGCCAGTAGTATGGGGGGGGGCTGGCAAGGAGAGACCCAGTACTTC.

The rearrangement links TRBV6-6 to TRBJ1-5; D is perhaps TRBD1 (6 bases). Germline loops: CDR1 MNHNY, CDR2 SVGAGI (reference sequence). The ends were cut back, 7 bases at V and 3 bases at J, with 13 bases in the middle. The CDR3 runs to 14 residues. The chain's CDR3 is CASNLRGPNQPQHF. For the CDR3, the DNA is TGTGCCAGCAACCTCAGGGGTCCCAATCAGCCCCAGCATTTT.

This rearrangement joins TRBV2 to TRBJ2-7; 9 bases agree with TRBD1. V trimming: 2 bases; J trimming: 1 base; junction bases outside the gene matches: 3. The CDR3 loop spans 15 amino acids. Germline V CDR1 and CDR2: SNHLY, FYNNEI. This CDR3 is CASSEIGTGSYEQYF. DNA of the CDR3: TGTGCCAGCAGTGAAATAGGGACAGGGTCCTACGAGCAGTACTTC.

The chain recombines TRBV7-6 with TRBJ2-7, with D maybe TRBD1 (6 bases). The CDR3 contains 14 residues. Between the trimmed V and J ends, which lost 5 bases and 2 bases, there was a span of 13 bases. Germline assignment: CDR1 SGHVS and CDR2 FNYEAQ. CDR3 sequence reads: CASSPTGQTYEQYF. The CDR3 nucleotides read TGTGCCAGCAGCCCAACCGGACAGACCTACGAGCAGTACTTC.

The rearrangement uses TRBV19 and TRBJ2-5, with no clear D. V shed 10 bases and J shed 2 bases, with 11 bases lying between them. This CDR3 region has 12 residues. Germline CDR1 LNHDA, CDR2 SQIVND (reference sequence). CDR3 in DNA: TGTGCCATCAAGGACGGTCAAGAGACCCAGTACTTC. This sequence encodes CAIKDGQETQYF.

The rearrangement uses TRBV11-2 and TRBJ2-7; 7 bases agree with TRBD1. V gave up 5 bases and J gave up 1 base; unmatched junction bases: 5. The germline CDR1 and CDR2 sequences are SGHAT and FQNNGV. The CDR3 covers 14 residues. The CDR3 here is CASSPTTGSYEQYF. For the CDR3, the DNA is TGTGCCAGCAGCCCCACGACAGGGTCCTACGAGCAGTACTTC.